The next 31 T cell receptor beta chains were all read from a single sample in a study of tumor T cells in aggressive B-cell lymphoma. Method: immunoSEQ multiplex PCR; TCRdb's copy keeps in-frame clones and lacks some. The top ten hold about 3% of the sample, which has about 9,000 clones, approximately 84% seen once. Input material: tumor tissue. The receptor source for this set is an adult with diffuse large B cell lymphoma.

The chain joins TRBV5-6 to TRBJ2-7; D remains ambiguous. The CDR3 is made up of 12 amino acids. Trimming left V 3 bases short and J 1 base short, with 5 bases between. CDR1 is SGHDT and CDR2 is YYEEEE in the germline V gene. The CDR3 sequence: CASSSSSYEQYF. The CDR3 DNA sequence: TGTGCCAGCAGCTCCAGTTCCTACGAGCAGTACTTC.

The gene calls are TRBV10-1 and TRBJ2-3; possibly TRBD1 for D (6 bases). V lost 6 bases to trimming and J lost 3 bases, with 22 bases between them. CDR3 size: 17 residues. Germline V gene sequence: CDR1 WNHNN, CDR2 SYGVQD (reference sequence). In DNA form, the CDR3 reads TGCGCCAGCAGACGACATGGACAGACGTCCCGAACAGATACGCAGTATTTT. This encodes CASRRHGQTSRTDTQYF.

The genes are TRBV19 and TRBJ2-6; 7 bases agree with TRBD1. CDR3 size: 16 residues. The germline V gene has CDR1 LNHDA and CDR2 SQIVND (reference sequence). The junction had 7 bases not matched to a gene; V was cut back by 6 bases and J by 2 bases. CDR3 in amino acids: CASRNRTGTGANVLTF. CDR3 nucleotide sequence: TGTGCCAGTAGGAACAGGACAGGCACTGGGGCCAACGTCCTGACTTTC.

CDR3 residues: CASSPDRVQPQHF. The CDR3 DNA reads as TGTGCCAGTAGTCCTGACAGGGTCCAGCCCCAGCATTTT. The J gene is TRBJ1-5, the V gene TRBV19, with 7 bases matching TRBD1. Germline V gene data show CDR1 as LNHDA and CDR2 as SQIVND (reference sequence). CDR3 length: 13 amino acids. J gave up 7 bases and V 5 bases, and 5 bases lay outside the gene matches. Together with reference TRBV19 and TRBJ1-5, the CDR3 gives the full variable domain: DGGITQSPKYLFRKEGQNVTLSCEQNLNHDAMYWYRQDPGQGLRLIYYSQIVNDFQKGDIAEGYSVSREKKESFPLTVTSAQKNPTAFYLCASSPDRVQPQHFGDGTRLSIL.

V is TRBV4-1 and J is TRBJ1-4; 8 nucleotides align to TRBD1. Germline CDR1 and CDR2: MGHRA and YSYEKL. The CDR3 totals 17 residues. V lost 4 bases and J lost 7; bases outside the gene matches: 14. The CDR3 protein is CASSPDDGRQGREKLFF. The CDR3, as DNA: TGCGCCAGCAGCCCGGACGACGGACGACAGGGGCGTGAAAAACTGTTTTTT.

CDR3 in amino acids: CASSQDLVRANYGYTF. The CDR3 DNA reads as TGCGCCAGCAGCCAAGATCTAGTCCGAGCTAACTATGGCTACACCTTC. The J gene is TRBJ1-2, the V gene TRBV4-1, with D unclear. V lost 0 bases, J lost 0 bases, and 11 bases lay in between. This CDR3 is built from 16 residues. Per germline, CDR1 MGHRA and CDR2 YSYEKL.

The chain has TRBV7-9 and TRBJ2-1; possible D gene TRBD2, 5 bases. The CDR3 has 13 amino acids. The germline V and J ends were trimmed by 2 bases and 7 bases, with 9 bases remaining between them. The germline V gene encodes CDR1 SEHNR and CDR2 FQNEAQ (reference sequence). The DNA of the CDR3 is TGTGCCAGCAGCTTAAGCGGTGCAAATGAGCAGTTCTTC. Amino acids: CASSLSGANEQFF.

V and J are TRBV19 and TRBJ2-3; 9 nucleotides line up with TRBD2. The trim removed 4 bases at V and 2 bases at J, leaving 4 bases unmatched. The CDR3 sequence is 15 residues long. Germline lookup yields CDR1 LNHDA and CDR2 SQIVND (reference sequence). Here the CDR3 reads CASSTAGGNTDTQYF. CDR3 sequence (DNA): TGTGCCAGTAGTACCGCGGGGGGGAACACAGATACGCAGTATTTT.

The chain has TRBV27 and TRBJ2-7; the match to TRBD2 covers 11 bases. The CDR3 sequence is 17 residues long. The J segment lost 0 bases and the V segment lost 2 bases, leaving 6 bases of the junction unmatched. CDR1 and CDR2 (germline): MNHEY, SMNVEV (reference sequence). CDR3 in DNA: TGTGCCAGCAGTTTAAAACTAGCGGGGGTGTCCTCCTACGAGCAGTACTTC. It codes for CASSLKLAGVSSYEQYF.

V gene TRBV27 combines with J gene TRBJ1-4; D call uncertain. The CDR3 covers 14 residues. CDR1 and CDR2 from the germline V gene are MNHEY and SMNVEV (reference sequence). V lost 8 bases, J lost 0 bases, and 10 bases lay in between. CDR3 nucleotides: TGTGCCAGCCACGGCGCGGCAACTAATGAAAAACTGTTTTTT. Translated, it gives CASHGAATNEKLFF.

This clone was counted once. This sequence joins TRBV15 and TRBJ2-1; TRBD1 matches 9 bases. Per the germline V gene, CDR1 is LNHNV and CDR2 is YYDKDF (reference sequence). V was pared by 1 base and J by 4 bases, with 2 bases of the junction left unmatched. The CDR3 length is 15 residues. CDR3 coding DNA: TGTGCCACCAGCAGAGGGACAGGGGTATACAATGAGCAGTTCTTC. Translation gives CATSRGTGVYNEQFF.

The rearrangement uses TRBV7-3 and TRBJ2-1; 11 bases are shared with TRBD1. J was trimmed by 10 bases and V by 8 bases; bases with no gene match: 10. CDR3 length: 14 amino acids. The germline V gene encodes CDR1 SGHTA and CDR2 FQGTGA. CDR3 DNA sequence: TGTGCCAGCCGGGGACAGGGGGTTTCCCAAGAGCAGTTCTTC. It is translated as CASRGQGVSQEQFF. The full variable domain, in which reference TRBV7-3 and TRBJ2-1 provide the parts outside the CDR3, is GAGVSQTPSNKVTEKGKYVELRCDPISGHTALYWYRQSLGQGPEFLIYFQGTGAADDSGLPNDRFFAVRPEGSVSTLKIQRTERGDSAVYLCASRGQGVSQEQFFGPGTRLTVL.

The chain carries TRBV7-8 and TRBJ2-2, with a possible D match to TRBD1 (5 bases). Trimming removed 10 bases at V and 3 bases at J, with 18 bases between. Germline V CDR1 and CDR2: SGHVS, FQNEAQ. There are 15 residues in the CDR3. Here the CDR3 DNA reads TGTGCCACACCACCACAGGTTTTCCACACCGGGGAGCTGTTTTTT. Protein sequence: CATPPQVFHTGELFF.

The gene calls are TRBV6-5 and TRBJ2-7, with 9 bases identical to TRBD1. The CDR3 sequence is 14 residues long. The germline gives CDR1 MNHEY, CDR2 SVGAGI. V shed 6 bases and J 4 bases; nucleotides not matched to a gene: 7. CDR3: CASSPDRGGYEQYF. The CDR3 DNA is TGTGCCAGCAGCCCGGACAGGGGTGGGTACGAGCAGTACTTC.

This clone was seen only once. An end of the junction does not agree with germline; a read error may underlie this. Other nucleotide sequences from this sample produce the same CDR3. The chain uses TRBV5-1 and TRBJ2-3, with 10 nucleotides matching TRBD1. CDR1 SGHRS and CDR2 YFSETQ come from the germline V gene. CDR3 length equals 16 residues. CDR3 loop: CASSLEGTGVTDTQYF. CDR3 coding DNA: TGCGCCAGCAGCTTGGAAGGGACAGGGGTCACAGATACACAGTATTTT.

This sequence joins TRBV11-2 and TRBJ1-1, with D tentatively TRBD1 (6 bases). V gave up 4 bases and J gave up 5 bases, with 14 bases separating them. This CDR3 spans 14 amino acids. Germline CDR1 and CDR2: SGHAT and FQNNGV. CDR3 nucleotide sequence: TGTGCCAGCAGCTCAAAAGGGGGAAGAACTGAAGCTTTCTTT. As protein: CASSSKGGRTEAFF.

The V and J genes are TRBV18 and TRBJ2-7, with TRBD1 matching over 7 bases. Per germline, CDR1 KGHSH and CDR2 LQKENI. Trimming took 0 bases from V and 0 from J; bases not matched to a gene: 5. The CDR3 extends over 16 amino acids. The CDR3 region is CASSPPRGLGSYEQYF. The CDR3, as DNA: TGTGCCAGCTCACCACCAAGGGGGCTCGGCTCCTACGAGCAGTACTTC.

The V gene is TRBV19, the J gene TRBJ1-4; 8 bases fit TRBD1. The CDR3 has 15 residues. V lost 4 bases and J lost 7; bases outside the gene matches: 8. The germline gives CDR1 LNHDA, CDR2 SQIVND (reference sequence). The CDR3 sequence is CASSSIDRGSEKLFF. CDR3 in DNA: TGTGCCAGTAGTAGCATCGACAGGGGTAGTGAAAAACTGTTTTTT.

The chain carries TRBV19 and TRBJ1-5; TRBD1 aligns across 9 bases. Losses at the gene ends were 7 bases for V and 5 bases for J; bases not matched to a gene: 9. Germline V gene lookup returns CDR1 LNHDA and CDR2 SQIVND (reference sequence). CDR3 length: 15 amino acids. CDR3 in amino acids: CASKAGQGRDQPQHF. CDR3 sequence (DNA): TGTGCCAGTAAAGCAGGACAGGGGCGGGATCAGCCCCAGCATTTT.

The chain joins TRBV7-9 to TRBJ1-5; D is ambiguous. Germline V CDR1 and CDR2: SEHNR, FQNEAQ (reference sequence). V was cut by 5 bases and J by 0 bases, with 11 bases left in between. This CDR3 region has 15 residues. The CDR3 DNA reads TGTGCCAGCAGCAAGGACGGGAATAGCAATCAGCCCCAGCATTTT. Protein: CASSKDGNSNQPQHF.

The chain links TRBV4-3 to TRBJ1-2; D might be TRBD1 (6 bases). Per germline, CDR1 LGHNA and CDR2 YSLEER. Trimming cost V 6 bases and J 3 bases, with 14 bases left between them. This CDR3 comprises 14 residues. DNA of the CDR3: TGCGCCAGCAGTTGGAAACAGGGCCACTATGGCTACACCTTC. It is translated as CASSWKQGHYGYTF.

This clone turned up a few times. This chain joins TRBV28 and TRBJ2-5; D gene unclear. CDR3 length equals 14 residues. Germline V gene lookup returns CDR1 MDHEN and CDR2 SYDVKM. The V and J ends lost 8 bases and 0 bases respectively, with 13 bases between them. The CDR3 bases are TGTGCCAGCCAAAACACCGAATACCAAGAGACCCAGTACTTC. Translating it yields CASQNTEYQETQYF.

The V gene is TRBV5-1, the J gene TRBJ1-2; 12 positions agree with TRBD1. The CDR3 loop spans 15 amino acids. Germline V gene sequence: CDR1 SGHRS, CDR2 YFSETQ. Trimming took 3 bases from V and 7 from J; bases not matched to a gene: 7. The CDR3 nucleotides read TGCGCCAGCAGCTCACCGGGACAGGGGGCCGGTGGCTACACCTTC. Encoded protein: CASSSPGQGAGGYTF. The variable domain in full, with the rest retrieved from reference TRBV5-1 and TRBJ1-2, is KAGVTQTPRYLIKTRGQQVTLSCSPISGHRSVSWYQQTPGQGLQFLFEYFSETQRNKGNFPGRFSGRQFSNSRSEMNVSTLELGDSALYLCASSSPGQGAGGYTFGSGTRLTVV.

This rearrangement joins TRBV6-5 to TRBJ2-4; 9 nucleotides align to TRBD1. This CDR3 is 14 amino acids long. Germline loops: CDR1 MNHEY, CDR2 SVGAGI. V lost 2 bases and J lost 10; bases outside the gene matches: 6. CDR3 nucleotide sequence: TGTGCCAGCAGTTACACGCGACAGGGGGGGATTCAGTACTTC. Amino acids: CASSYTRQGGIQYF.

The rearrangement uses TRBV11-2 and TRBJ1-2, with D possibly being TRBD1 (5 bases). CDR1 SGHAT and CDR2 FQNNGV come from the germline V gene. The CDR3 sequence is 13 residues long. V lost 5 bases and J lost 8, with 15 bases in between. The CDR3 nucleotides are TGTGCCAGCAGCCTCGGGGGGTGGGACGGCTACACCTTC. Translated, it gives CASSLGGWDGYTF.

This chain links TRBV30 with TRBJ1-5; D not resolved. This CDR3 contains 14 residues. Germline V lookup: CDR1 GTSNPN, CDR2 SVGIG (reference sequence). Trimming stripped 4 bases from V and 1 base from J, with 11 bases between. CDR3 sequence: CAWKAGTSNQPQHF. As DNA, the CDR3 is TGTGCCTGGAAGGCAGGAACGAGCAATCAGCCCCAGCATTTT. The full variable domain, in which reference TRBV30 and TRBJ1-5 provide the parts outside the CDR3, is SQTIHQWPATLVQPVGSPLSLECTVEGTSNPNLYWYRQAAGRGLQLLFYSVGIGQISSEVPQNLSASRPQDRQFILSSKKLLLSDSGFYLCAWKAGTSNQPQHFGDGTRLSIL.

The chain couples TRBV5-6 to TRBJ1-6, with 7 bases aligning to TRBD1. V trimming: 4 bases; J trimming: 7 bases; junction bases outside the gene matches: 8. The germline V gene encodes CDR1 SGHDT and CDR2 YYEEEE. The CDR3 contains 15 residues. CDR3 DNA sequence: TGTGCCAGCAGCCCAGGGGGGTCCGAGAATTCACCCCTCCACTTT. Translating gives CASSPGGSENSPLHF. Full variable domain (remainder filled in from reference TRBV5-6 and TRBJ1-6): DAGVTQSPTHLIKTRGQQVTLRCSPKSGHDTVSWYQQALGQGPQFIFQYYEEEERQRGNFPDRFSGHQFPNYSSELNVNALLLGDSALYLCASSPGGSENSPLHFGNGTRLTVT.

This clone showed up just once. The rearrangement uses TRBV11-1 and TRBJ2-2; the D is unclear. The germline V and J ends were trimmed by 7 bases and 1 base, with 10 bases remaining between them. The CDR3 is made up of 14 amino acids. Per the germline V gene, CDR1 is SGHAT and CDR2 is FQDESV (reference sequence). Here the CDR3 DNA reads TGTGCCAGCAAACCCGAGGTGAACACCGGGGAGCTGTTTTTT. Translated, it gives CASKPEVNTGELFF.

The chain links TRBV7-2 to TRBJ1-1, with no clear D. CDR1 and CDR2 from the germline V gene are SGHTA and FQGNSA. V was clipped by 4 bases and J by 1 base, with 10 bases between them. This CDR3 is built from 14 residues. CDR3 sequence reads: CASSSNGENTEAFF. As DNA, the CDR3 is TGTGCCAGCAGCTCGAACGGGGAGAACACTGAAGCTTTCTTT.

The CDR3 region is CASSLHGGNEQFF. For the CDR3, the DNA is TGTGCCAGCAGCTTGCACGGAGGGAATGAGCAGTTCTTC. The chain couples TRBV28 to TRBJ2-1, with D maybe TRBD2 (6 bases). The CDR3 sequence is 13 residues long. Trimming cost V 6 bases and J 7 bases, with 13 bases left between them. Germline V gives CDR1 MDHEN, CDR2 SYDVKM. The full variable domain, its missing parts supplied by reference TRBV28 and TRBJ2-1, is DVKVTQSSRYLVKRTGEKVFLECVQDMDHENMFWYRQDPGLGLRLIYFSYDVKMKEKGDIPEGYSVSREKKERFSLILESASTNQTSMYLCASSLHGGNEQFFGPGTRLTVL.

This chain connects TRBV7-9 to TRBJ1-5, with D tentatively TRBD1 (5 bases). CDR3 size: 14 residues. With 2 bases removed from V and 7 bases from J, the gap between germline ends came to 12 bases. Germline assignment: CDR1 SEHNR and CDR2 FQNEAQ (reference sequence). Here the CDR3 DNA reads TGTGCCAGCAGCTTAACGACAGCGGGCCAGCCCCAGCATTTT. Encoded protein: CASSLTTAGQPQHF. The complete variable domain, with remaining parts taken from reference TRBV7-9 and TRBJ1-5, reads DTGVSQNPRHKITKRGQNVTFRCDPISEHNRLYWYRQTLGQGPEFLTYFQNEAQLEKSRLLSDRFSAERPKGSFSTLEIQRTEQGDSAMYLCASSLTTAGQPQHFGDGTRLSIL.